This T cell receptor (beta chain) originates from a study of T cell repertoires in cytomegalovirus infection. Study-wide context: TCR beta signatures that were public indicated CMV infection and matching HLA type.

V shed 6 bases and J shed 6 bases, with 18 bases lying between them. Germline assignment: CDR1 SNHLY and CDR2 FYNNEI. This CDR3 has 15 residues. Via MiXCR, TCRdb re-called the reads, giving one row per CDR3 protein. The sample includes 680,000 or so distinct CDR3 sequences, about a third of them seen just once. The sequenced sample consisted of PBMCs. The origin of this receptor is a human donor in good health (CMV status not recorded). Some clones in this sample may be carry-over from other donors' samples. The chain carries TRBV2 and TRBJ2-1; weak D call: TRBD2 (6 bases). In nucleotides, the CDR3 is TGTGCCAGCAGAATCGGGGGAGGCCGACCCAATGAGCAGTTCTTC. This encodes CASRIGGGRPNEQFF.